What follows are 7 T cell receptor beta chains derived from one specimen sequenced in a study of Ad26.COV2.S vaccination and SARS-CoV-2 variants. Some clones are missing from TCRdb's copy, which holds only in-frame ones; the method was immunoSEQ multiplex PCR. The sample lists roughly 100,000 clones, roughly 80% occurring once. The input for sequencing was peripheral blood, taken after recovery from COVID-19. These receptors were collected from a human donor who had recovered from COVID-19.

This chain uses TRBV6-1 with TRBJ2-2; D is unresolved. The germline gives CDR1 MNHNS, CDR2 SASEGT. The CDR3 loop spans 13 amino acids. Trimming stripped 2 bases from V and 3 bases from J, with 4 bases between. The CDR3 reads CASSETYTGELFF. The DNA for the CDR3 is TGTGCCAGCAGTGAAACGTACACCGGGGAGCTGTTTTTT.

The chain couples TRBV24-1 to TRBJ1-5; tentatively, D is TRBD1 (6 bases). The germline CDR1 and CDR2 sequences are KGHDR and SFDVKD. The CDR3 extends over 14 amino acids. V lost 2 bases, J lost 9 bases, and 13 bases lay in between. The CDR3 protein is CATSDWPATGPQHF. The CDR3 bases are TGTGCCACCAGTGATTGGCCGGCGACAGGGCCCCAGCATTTT.

This clone was seen just once. The chain joins TRBV19 to TRBJ1-1; tentative D call: TRBD1 (5 bases). CDR1 and CDR2 (germline): LNHDA, SQIVND (reference sequence). This CDR3 contains 17 residues. Trimming took off 3 bases at V and 0 bases at J, with 17 bases between the two ends. CDR3 bases: TGTGCCAGTAGTATCTGGGGGTTGGCAGTCTTGAACACTGAAGCTTTCTTT. It codes for CASSIWGLAVLNTEAFF.

The V and J genes are TRBV30 and TRBJ2-2, with 11 bases lining up with TRBD1. Germline V gene data show CDR1 as GTSNPN and CDR2 as SVGIG (reference sequence). The J segment lost 6 bases and the V segment lost 1 base, leaving 4 bases of the junction unmatched. The CDR3 consists of 15 residues. CDR3 in amino acids: CAWSAGQGAAGELFF. CDR3 coding DNA: TGTGCCTGGAGTGCAGGACAGGGGGCGGCCGGGGAGCTGTTTTTT.

The chain uses TRBV12-5 and TRBJ2-6; D gene uncertain. The CDR3 consists of 13 residues. From germline, CDR1 is LGHNT and CDR2 FRNRAP. The V end lost 7 bases, the J end lost 4 bases, and 8 bases lay between the germline ends. As DNA, the CDR3 is TGTGCTAGTGCTGGACCAGGGGCCAACGTCCTGACTTTC. The encoded protein is CASAGPGANVLTF.

The gene calls are TRBV7-9 and TRBJ2-5, with a possible D match to TRBD1 (6 bases). Germline V gene lookup returns CDR1 SEHNR and CDR2 FQNEAQ (reference sequence). V lost 2 bases to trimming and J lost 4 bases, with 17 bases between them. The CDR3 is 16 amino acids. This CDR3 is CASSLNRESRRETQYF. CDR3 nucleotide sequence: TGTGCCAGCAGCTTAAACAGGGAGTCACGTAGAGAGACCCAGTACTTC.

This chain links TRBV3-1 (or the pseudogene TRBV3-2) with TRBJ2-1; TRBD1 matches 7 bases. V lost 0 bases to trimming and J lost 14 bases; unmatched junction nucleotides: 7. This CDR3 has 13 amino acids. Germline assignment: CDR1 LGHDT and CDR2 YNNKEL (reference sequence). As DNA, the CDR3 is TGTGCCAGCAGCCAAGATGAGGGGGCGCGGGAGTTCTTC. Translation gives CASSQDEGAREFF.